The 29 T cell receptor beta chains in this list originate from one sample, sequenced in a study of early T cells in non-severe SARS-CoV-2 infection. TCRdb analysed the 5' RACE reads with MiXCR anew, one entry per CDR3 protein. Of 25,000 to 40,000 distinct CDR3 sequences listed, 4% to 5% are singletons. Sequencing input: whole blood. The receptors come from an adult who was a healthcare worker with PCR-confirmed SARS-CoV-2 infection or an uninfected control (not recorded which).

CDR3 protein: CASSRSLGTDTQYF. In nucleotides, the CDR3 is TGTGCCAGCAGCCGCAGTCTGGGCACAGATACGCAGTATTTT. The chain joins TRBV11-2 to TRBJ2-3; no firm D call. Between the trimmed V and J ends, which lost 5 bases and 1 base, there was a span of 10 bases. The CDR3 is 14 residues long. Germline V gene sequence: CDR1 SGHAT, CDR2 FQNNGV.

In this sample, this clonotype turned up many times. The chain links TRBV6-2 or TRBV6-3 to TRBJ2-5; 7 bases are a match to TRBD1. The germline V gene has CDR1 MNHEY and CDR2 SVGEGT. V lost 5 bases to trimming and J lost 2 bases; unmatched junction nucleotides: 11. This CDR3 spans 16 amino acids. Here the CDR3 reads CASSLGQRSNQETQYF. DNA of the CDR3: TGTGCCAGCAGTCTGGGACAGCGAAGCAATCAAGAGACCCAGTACTTC.

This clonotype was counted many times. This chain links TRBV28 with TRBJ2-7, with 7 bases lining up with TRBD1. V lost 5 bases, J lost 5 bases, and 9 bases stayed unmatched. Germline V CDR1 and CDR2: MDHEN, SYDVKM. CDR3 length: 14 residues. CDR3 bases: TGTGCCAGCAGTCCCCGGGACAGCGCTAACGAGCAGTACTTC. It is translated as CASSPRDSANEQYF. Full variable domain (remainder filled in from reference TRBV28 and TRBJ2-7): DVKVTQSSRYLVKRTGEKVFLECVQDMDHENMFWYRQDPGLGLRLIYFSYDVKMKEKGDIPEGYSVSREKKERFSLILESASTNQTSMYLCASSPRDSANEQYFGPGTRLTVT.

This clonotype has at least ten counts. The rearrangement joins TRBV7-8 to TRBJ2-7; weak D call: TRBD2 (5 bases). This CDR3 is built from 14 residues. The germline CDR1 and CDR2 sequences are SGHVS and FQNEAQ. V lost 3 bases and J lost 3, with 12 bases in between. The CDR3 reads CASSFGEGRYEQYF. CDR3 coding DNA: TGTGCCAGCAGCTTCGGGGAAGGGCGCTACGAGCAGTACTTC.

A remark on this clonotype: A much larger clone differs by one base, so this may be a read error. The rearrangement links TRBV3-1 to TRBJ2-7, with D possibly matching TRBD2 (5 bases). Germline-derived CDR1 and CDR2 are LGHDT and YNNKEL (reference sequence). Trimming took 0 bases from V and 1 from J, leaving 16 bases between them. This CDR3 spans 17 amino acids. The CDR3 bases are TGTGCCAGCAGCCAAGAACTCAGGAGGTACGAATCCTACGAGCAGTACTTC. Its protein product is CASSQELRRYESYEQYF.

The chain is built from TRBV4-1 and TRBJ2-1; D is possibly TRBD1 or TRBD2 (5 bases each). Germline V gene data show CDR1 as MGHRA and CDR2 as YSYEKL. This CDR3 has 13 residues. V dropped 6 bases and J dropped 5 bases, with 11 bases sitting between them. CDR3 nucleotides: TGCGCCAGCAGTCGGGACGAGGACAATGAGCAGTTCTTC. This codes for CASSRDEDNEQFF.

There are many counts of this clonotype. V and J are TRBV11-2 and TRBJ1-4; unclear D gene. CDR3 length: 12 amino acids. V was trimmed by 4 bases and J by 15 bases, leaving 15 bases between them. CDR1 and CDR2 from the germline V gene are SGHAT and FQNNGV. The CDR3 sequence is CASSSGLGTMFF. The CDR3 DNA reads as TGTGCCAGCAGCTCCGGCCTGGGAACGATGTTTTTT.

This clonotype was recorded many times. The chain's CDR3 is CASSVVGRQETQYF. The DNA for the CDR3 is TGTGCCAGCAGCGTAGTGGGACGGCAAGAGACCCAGTACTTC. The V and J genes are TRBV9 and TRBJ2-5, with D perhaps assigned TRBD1 or TRBD2 (5 bases each). V gave up 0 bases and J gave up 2 bases, with 8 bases separating them. The CDR3 runs to 14 residues. CDR1 is SGDLS and CDR2 is YYNGEE in the germline V gene.

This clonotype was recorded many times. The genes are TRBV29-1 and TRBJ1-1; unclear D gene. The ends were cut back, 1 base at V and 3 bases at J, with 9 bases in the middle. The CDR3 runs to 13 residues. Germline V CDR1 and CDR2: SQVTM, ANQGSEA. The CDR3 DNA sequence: TGCAGCGTTGAAGGGAACAGCTACACTGAAGCTTTCTTT. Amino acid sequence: CSVEGNSYTEAFF. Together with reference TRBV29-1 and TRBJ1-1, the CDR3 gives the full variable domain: SAVISQKPSRDICQRGTSLTIQCQVDSQVTMMFWYRQQPGQSLTLIATANQGSEATYESGFVIDKFPISRPNLTFSTLTVSNMSPEDSSIYLCSVEGNSYTEAFFGQGTRLTVV.

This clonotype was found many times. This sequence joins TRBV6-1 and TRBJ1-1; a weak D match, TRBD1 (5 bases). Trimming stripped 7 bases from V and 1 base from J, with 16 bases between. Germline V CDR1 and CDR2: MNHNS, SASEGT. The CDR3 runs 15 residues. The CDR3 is CASTGQGTRNTEAFF. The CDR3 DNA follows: TGTGCCAGCACCGGCCAGGGTACTAGGAACACTGAAGCTTTCTTT.

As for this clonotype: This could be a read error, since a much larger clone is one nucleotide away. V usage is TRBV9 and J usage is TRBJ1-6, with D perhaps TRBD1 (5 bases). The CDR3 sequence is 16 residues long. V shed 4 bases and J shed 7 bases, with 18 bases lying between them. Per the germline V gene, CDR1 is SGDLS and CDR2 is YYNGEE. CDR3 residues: CASSTSRGQGNSPLHF. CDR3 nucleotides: TGTGCCAGCAGCACCTCCCGAGGACAAGGAAATTCACCCCTCCACTTT.

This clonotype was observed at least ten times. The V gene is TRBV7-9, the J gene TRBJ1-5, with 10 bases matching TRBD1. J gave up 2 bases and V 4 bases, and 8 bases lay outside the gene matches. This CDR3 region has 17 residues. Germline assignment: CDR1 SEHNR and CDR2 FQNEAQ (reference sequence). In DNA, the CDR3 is TGTGCCAGCAGCTCCGGACAGGGGGATTCAGGCAATCAGCCCCAGCATTTT. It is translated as CASSSGQGDSGNQPQHF.

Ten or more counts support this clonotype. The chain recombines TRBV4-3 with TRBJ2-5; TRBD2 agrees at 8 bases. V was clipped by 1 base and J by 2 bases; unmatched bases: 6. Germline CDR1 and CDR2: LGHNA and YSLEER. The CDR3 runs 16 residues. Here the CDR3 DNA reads TGCGCCAGCAGCCAAGGATCCGGGGGGGGTCAAGAGACCCAGTACTTC. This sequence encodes CASSQGSGGGQETQYF.

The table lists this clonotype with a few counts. CDR3 nucleotide sequence: TGCGCCAGCAGTGAGTCGATAGCGGGGGGGCCCGGAGATACGCAGTATTTT. This codes for CASSESIAGGPGDTQYF. The genes are TRBV10-1 and TRBJ2-3, with 11 positions matching TRBD2. Germline-derived CDR1 and CDR2 are WNHNN and SYGVQD (reference sequence). CDR3 length: 17 amino acids. Trimming took 0 bases from V and 5 from J; bases not matched to a gene: 7.

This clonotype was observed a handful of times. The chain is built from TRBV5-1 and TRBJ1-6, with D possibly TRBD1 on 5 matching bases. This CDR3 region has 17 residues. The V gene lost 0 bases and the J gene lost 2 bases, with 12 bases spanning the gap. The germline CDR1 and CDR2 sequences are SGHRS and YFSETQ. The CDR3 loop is CASSLEQAATYNSPLHF. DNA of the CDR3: TGCGCCAGCAGCTTGGAACAGGCGGCCACCTATAATTCACCCCTCCACTTT.

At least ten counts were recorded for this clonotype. The CDR3 region is CASSSYSVTSTDTQYF. The CDR3, as DNA: TGTGCCAGCAGCTCCTATAGCGTGACTAGCACAGATACGCAGTATTTT. V is TRBV11-2 and J is TRBJ2-3, with D possibly TRBD2 on 5 matching bases. Trimming left V 4 bases short and J 0 bases short, with 14 bases between. Germline loops: CDR1 SGHAT, CDR2 FQNNGV. CDR3 length equals 16 residues.

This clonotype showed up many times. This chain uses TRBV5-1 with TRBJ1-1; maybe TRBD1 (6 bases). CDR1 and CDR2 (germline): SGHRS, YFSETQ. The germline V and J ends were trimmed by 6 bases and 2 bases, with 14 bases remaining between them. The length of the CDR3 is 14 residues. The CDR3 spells CASNPGTHNTEAFF. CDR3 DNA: TGCGCCAGCAACCCCGGGACACACAACACTGAAGCTTTCTTT. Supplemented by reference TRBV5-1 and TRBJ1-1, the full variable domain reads KAGVTQTPRYLIKTRGQQVTLSCSPISGHRSVSWYQQTPGQGLQFLFEYFSETQRNKGNFPGRFSGRQFSNSRSEMNVSTLELGDSALYLCASNPGTHNTEAFFGQGTRLTVV.

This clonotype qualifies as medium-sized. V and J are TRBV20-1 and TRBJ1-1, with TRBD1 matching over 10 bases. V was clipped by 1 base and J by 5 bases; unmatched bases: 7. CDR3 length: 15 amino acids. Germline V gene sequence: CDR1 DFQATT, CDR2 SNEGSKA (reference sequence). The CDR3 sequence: CSARVSTGGRTEAFF. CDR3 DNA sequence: TGCAGTGCTAGAGTGTCGACAGGGGGCAGAACTGAAGCTTTCTTT.

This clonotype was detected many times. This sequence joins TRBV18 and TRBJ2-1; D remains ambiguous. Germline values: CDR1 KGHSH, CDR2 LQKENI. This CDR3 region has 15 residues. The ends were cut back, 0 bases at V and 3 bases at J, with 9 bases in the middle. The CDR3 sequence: CASSPPLQNYNEQFF. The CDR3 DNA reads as TGTGCCAGCTCACCACCGCTCCAGAACTACAATGAGCAGTTCTTC.

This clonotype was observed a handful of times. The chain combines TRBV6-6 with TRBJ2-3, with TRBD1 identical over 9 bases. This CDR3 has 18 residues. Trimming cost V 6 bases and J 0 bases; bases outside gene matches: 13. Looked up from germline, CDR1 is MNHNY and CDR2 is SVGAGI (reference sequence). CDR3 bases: TGTGCCAGCAGACCCGGGACAGGGCGCGTTACTAGCACAGATACGCAGTATTTT. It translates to CASRPGTGRVTSTDTQYF.

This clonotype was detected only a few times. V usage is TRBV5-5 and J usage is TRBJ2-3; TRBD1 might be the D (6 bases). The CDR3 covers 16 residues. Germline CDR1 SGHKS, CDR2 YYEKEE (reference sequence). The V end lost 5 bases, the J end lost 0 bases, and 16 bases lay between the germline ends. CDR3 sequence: CASSPFFGQSTDTQYF. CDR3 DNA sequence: TGTGCCAGCAGTCCTTTTTTCGGACAGAGCACAGATACGCAGTATTTT.

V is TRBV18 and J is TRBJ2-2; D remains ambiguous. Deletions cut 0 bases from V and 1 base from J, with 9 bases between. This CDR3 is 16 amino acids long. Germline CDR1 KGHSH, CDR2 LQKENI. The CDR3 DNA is TGTGCCAGCTCACCACCGATAAAGGTGAACACCGGGGAGCTGTTTTTT. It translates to CASSPPIKVNTGELFF.

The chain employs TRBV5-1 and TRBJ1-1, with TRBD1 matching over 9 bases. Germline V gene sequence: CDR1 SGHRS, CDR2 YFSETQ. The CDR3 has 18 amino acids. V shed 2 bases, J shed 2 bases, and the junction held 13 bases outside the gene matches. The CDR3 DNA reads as TGCGCCAGCAGCTTTCTGGGACAGGGTAACGGAGGAAACACTGAAGCTTTCTTT. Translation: CASSFLGQGNGGNTEAFF. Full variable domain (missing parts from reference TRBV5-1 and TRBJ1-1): KAGVTQTPRYLIKTRGQQVTLSCSPISGHRSVSWYQQTPGQGLQFLFEYFSETQRNKGNFPGRFSGRQFSNSRSEMNVSTLELGDSALYLCASSFLGQGNGGNTEAFFGQGTRLTVV.

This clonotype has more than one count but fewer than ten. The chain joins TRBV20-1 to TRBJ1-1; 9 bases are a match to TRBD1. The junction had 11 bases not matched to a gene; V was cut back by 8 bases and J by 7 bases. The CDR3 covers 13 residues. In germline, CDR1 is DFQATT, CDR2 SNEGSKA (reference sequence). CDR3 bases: TGCAGTACCGGGACAGGGTCGATTCGTGAAGCTTTCTTT. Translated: CSTGTGSIREAFF.

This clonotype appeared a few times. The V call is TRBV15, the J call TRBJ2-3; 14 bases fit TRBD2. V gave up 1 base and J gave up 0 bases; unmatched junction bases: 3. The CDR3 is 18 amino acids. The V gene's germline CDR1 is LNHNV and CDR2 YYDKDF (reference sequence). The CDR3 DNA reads TGTGCCACCAGCAGAGGGACTAGCGGGAGGCCTAGCACAGATACGCAGTATTTT. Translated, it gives CATSRGTSGRPSTDTQYF.

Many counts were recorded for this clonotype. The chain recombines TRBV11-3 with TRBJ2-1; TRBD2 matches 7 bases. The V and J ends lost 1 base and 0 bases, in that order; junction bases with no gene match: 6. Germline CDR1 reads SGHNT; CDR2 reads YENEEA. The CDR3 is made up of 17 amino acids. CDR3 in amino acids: CASSLAVGGISYNEQFF. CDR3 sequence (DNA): TGTGCCAGCAGCTTAGCAGTGGGAGGGATCTCCTACAATGAGCAGTTCTTC.

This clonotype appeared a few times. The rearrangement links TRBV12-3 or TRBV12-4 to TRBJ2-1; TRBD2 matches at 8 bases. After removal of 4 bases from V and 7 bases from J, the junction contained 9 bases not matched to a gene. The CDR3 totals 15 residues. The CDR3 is CASSSKGLEINEQFF. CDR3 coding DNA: TGTGCCAGCAGTTCCAAGGGACTAGAGATAAATGAGCAGTTCTTC.

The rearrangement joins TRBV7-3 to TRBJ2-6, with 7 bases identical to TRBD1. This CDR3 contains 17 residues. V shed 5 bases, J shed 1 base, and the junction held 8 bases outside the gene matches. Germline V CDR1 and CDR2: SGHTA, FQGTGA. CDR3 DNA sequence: TGTGCCAGCAGCGTAATAGGGGGCGGATCTGGGGCCAACGTCCTGACTTTC. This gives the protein CASSVIGGGSGANVLTF.

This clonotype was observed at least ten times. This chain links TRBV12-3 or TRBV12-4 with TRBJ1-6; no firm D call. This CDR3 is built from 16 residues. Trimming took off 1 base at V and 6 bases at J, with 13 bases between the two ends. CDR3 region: CASSLVYATTNSPLHF. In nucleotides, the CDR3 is TGTGCCAGCAGTTTAGTATATGCTACTACTAATTCACCCCTCCACTTT.